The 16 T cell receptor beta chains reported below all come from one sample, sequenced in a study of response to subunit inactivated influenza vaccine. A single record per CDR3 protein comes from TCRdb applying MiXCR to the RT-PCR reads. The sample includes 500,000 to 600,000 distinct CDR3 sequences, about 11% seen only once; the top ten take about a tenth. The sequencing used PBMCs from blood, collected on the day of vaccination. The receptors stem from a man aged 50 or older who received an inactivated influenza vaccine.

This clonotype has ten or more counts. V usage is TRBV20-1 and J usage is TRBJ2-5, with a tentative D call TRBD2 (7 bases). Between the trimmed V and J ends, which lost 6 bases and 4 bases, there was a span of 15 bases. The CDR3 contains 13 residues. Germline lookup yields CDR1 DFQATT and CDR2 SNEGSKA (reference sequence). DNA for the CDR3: TGCAGTGCGTCCCGGGGGGCGAGAGAGACCCAGTACTTC. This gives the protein CSASRGARETQYF.

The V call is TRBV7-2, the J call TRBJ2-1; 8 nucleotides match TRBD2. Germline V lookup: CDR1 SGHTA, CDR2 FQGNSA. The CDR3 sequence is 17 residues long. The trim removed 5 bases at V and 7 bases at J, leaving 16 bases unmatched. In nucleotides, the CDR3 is TGTGCCAGCAGCAGCCCTCTTGGCGGGGGGCCGAGGAATGAGCAGTTCTTC. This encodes CASSSPLGGGPRNEQFF.

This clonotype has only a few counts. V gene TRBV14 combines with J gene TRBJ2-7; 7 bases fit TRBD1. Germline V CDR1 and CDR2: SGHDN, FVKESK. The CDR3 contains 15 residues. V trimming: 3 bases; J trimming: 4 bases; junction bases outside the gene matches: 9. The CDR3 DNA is TGTGCCAGCAGCCAGTACCCGGGACAGCAATACGAGCAGTACTTC. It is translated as CASSQYPGQQYEQYF.

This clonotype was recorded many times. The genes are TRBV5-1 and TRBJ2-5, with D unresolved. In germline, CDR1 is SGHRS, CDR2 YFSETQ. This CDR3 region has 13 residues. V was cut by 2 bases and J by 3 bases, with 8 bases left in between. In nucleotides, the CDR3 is TGCGCCAGCAGCTTTCTAGTCGAAGAGACCCAGTACTTC. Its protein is CASSFLVEETQYF.

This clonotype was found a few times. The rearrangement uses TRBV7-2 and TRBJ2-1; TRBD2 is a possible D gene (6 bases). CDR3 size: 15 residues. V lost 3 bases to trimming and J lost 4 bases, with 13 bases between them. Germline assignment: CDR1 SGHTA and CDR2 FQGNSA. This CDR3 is CASSFSGAFYNEQFF. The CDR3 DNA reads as TGTGCCAGCAGCTTTAGCGGAGCGTTTTACAATGAGCAGTTCTTC.

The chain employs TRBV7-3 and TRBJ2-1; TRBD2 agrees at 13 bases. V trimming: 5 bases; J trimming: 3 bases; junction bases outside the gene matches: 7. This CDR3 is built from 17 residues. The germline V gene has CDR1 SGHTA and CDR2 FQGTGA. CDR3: CASSQGLAGPNYNEQFF. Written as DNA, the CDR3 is TGTGCCAGCAGCCAGGGACTAGCGGGGCCTAACTACAATGAGCAGTTCTTC.

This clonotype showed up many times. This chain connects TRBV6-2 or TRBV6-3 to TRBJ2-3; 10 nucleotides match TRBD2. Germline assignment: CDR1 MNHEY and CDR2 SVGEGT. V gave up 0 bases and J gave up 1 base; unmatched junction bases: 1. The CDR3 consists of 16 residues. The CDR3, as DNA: TGTGCCAGCAGTTACTCCCTAGCGGGGGGCACAGATACGCAGTATTTT. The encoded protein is CASSYSLAGGTDTQYF.

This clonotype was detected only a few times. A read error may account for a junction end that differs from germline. DNA of the CDR3: TGTGCCACCTCCTCCGAGCAGTACTTC. Residues: CATSSEQYF. This sequence joins TRBV2 and TRBJ2-7; D remains ambiguous. The CDR3 is made up of 9 amino acids. Germline CDR1 reads SNHLY; CDR2 reads FYNNEI.

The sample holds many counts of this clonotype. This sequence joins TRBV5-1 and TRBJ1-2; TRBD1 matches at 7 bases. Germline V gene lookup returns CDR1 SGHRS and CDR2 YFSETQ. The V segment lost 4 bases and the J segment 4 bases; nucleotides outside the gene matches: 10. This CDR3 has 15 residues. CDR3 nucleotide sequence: TGCGCCAGCAGCCAATCGACAGGGACGCCCTATGGCTACACCTTC. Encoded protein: CASSQSTGTPYGYTF.

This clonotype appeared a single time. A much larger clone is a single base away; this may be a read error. CDR3 DNA sequence: TGCGCCAGCAGCCAAGATGGGGCTACTTTGGGTGAGCAGTTCTTC. This translates into CASSQDGATLGEQFF. This sequence joins TRBV4-1 and TRBJ2-1; possibly TRBD1 for D (5 bases). Trimming took off 0 bases at V and 9 bases at J, with 15 bases between the two ends. CDR3 size: 15 residues. Germline loops: CDR1 MGHRA, CDR2 YSYEKL.

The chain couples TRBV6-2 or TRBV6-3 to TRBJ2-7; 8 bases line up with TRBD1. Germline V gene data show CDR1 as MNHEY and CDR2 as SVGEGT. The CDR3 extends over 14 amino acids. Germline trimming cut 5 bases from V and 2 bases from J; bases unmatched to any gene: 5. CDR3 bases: TGTGCCAGCAGTGAGATACAGGGGGCCTACGAGCAGTACTTC. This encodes CASSEIQGAYEQYF.

The CDR3 DNA sequence: TGCAGCGTTGGTGAGGGGGCTGCAGATACGCAGTATTTT. This encodes CSVGEGAADTQYF. The V gene is TRBV29-1, the J gene TRBJ2-3; 7 bases are a match to TRBD1. The CDR3 loop spans 13 amino acids. V shed 4 bases, J shed 4 bases, and the junction held 5 bases outside the gene matches. The germline V gene has CDR1 SQVTM and CDR2 ANQGSEA.

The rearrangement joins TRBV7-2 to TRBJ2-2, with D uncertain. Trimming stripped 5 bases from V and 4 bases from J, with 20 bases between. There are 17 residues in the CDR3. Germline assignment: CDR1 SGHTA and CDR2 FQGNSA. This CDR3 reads CASSHRAKKIGTGELFF. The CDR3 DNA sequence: TGTGCCAGCAGCCACCGGGCTAAAAAAATTGGCACCGGGGAGCTGTTTTTT.

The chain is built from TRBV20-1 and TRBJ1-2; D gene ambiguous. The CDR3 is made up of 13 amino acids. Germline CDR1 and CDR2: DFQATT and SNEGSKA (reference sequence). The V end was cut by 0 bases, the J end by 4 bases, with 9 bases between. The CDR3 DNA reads TGCAGTGCTAGAGATGGCCAAAGCTATGGCTACACCTTC. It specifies CSARDGQSYGYTF.

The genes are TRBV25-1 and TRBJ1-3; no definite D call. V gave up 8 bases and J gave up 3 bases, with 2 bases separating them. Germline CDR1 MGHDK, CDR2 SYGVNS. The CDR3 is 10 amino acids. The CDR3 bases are TGTGCCAGCTTTGGAAACACCATATATTTT. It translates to CASFGNTIYF.

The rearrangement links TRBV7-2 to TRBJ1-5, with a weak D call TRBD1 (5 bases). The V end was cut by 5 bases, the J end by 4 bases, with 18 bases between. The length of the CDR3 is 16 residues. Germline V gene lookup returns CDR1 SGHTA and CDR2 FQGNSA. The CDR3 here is CASSRLGGGRNQPQHF. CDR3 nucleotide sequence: TGTGCCAGCAGCCGACTTGGCGGGGGGAGGAATCAGCCCCAGCATTTT.